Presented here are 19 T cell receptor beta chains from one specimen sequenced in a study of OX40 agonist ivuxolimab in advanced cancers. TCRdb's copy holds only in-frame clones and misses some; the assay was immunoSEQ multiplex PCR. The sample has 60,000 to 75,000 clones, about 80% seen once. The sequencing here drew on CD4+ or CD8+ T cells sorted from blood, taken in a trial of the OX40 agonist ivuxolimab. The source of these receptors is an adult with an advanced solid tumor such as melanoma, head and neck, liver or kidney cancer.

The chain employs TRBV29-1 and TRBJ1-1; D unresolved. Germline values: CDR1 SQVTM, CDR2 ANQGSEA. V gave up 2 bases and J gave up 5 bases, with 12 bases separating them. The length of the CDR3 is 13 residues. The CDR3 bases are TGCAGCGTTGAACCCCCCAGCGGGACTGAAGCTTTCTTT. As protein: CSVEPPSGTEAFF.

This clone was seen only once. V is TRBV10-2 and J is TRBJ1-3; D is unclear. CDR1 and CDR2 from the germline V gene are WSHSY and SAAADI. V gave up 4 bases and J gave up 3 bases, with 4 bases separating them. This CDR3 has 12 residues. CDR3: CASSGGGNTIYF. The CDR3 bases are TGCGCCAGCAGTGGGGGTGGAAACACCATATATTTT.

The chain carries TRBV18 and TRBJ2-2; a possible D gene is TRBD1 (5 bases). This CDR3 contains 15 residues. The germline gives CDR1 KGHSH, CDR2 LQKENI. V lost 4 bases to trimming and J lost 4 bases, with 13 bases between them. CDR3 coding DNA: TGTGCCAGCTCACAAACAATTACAGGCACCGGGGAGCTGTTTTTT. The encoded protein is CASSQTITGTGELFF.

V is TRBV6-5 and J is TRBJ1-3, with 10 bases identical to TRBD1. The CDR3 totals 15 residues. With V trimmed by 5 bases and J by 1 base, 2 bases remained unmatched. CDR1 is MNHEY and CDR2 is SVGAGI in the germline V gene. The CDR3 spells CASSPGQGSGNTIYF. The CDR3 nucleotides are TGTGCCAGCAGTCCGGGACAGGGGTCTGGAAACACCATATATTTT.

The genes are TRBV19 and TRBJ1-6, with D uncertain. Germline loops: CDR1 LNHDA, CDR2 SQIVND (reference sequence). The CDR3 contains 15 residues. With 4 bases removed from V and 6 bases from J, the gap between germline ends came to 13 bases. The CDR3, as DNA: TGTGCCAGTAGTACGGCCAGTTTTCGTAATTCACCCCTCCACTTT. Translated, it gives CASSTASFRNSPLHF.

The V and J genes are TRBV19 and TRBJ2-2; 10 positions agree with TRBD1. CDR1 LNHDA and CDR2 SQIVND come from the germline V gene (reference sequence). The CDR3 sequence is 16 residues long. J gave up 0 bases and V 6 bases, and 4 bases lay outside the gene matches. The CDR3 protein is CASRPGQGSNTGELFF. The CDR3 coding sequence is TGTGCCAGTAGGCCGGGACAGGGGTCGAACACCGGGGAGCTGTTTTTT.

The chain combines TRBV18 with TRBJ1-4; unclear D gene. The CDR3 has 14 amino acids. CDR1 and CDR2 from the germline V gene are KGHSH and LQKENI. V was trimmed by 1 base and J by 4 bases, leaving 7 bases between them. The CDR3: CASSPRQFNEKLFF. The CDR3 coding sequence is TGTGCCAGCTCACCACGGCAGTTTAATGAAAAACTGTTTTTT.

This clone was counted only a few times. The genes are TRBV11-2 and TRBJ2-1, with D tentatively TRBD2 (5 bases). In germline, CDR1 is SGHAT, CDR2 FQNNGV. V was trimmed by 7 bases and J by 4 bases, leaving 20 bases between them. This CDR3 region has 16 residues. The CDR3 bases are TGTGCCAGCACCATCAGGCCCCAAGCGGATTACAATGAGCAGTTCTTC. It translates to CASTIRPQADYNEQFF.

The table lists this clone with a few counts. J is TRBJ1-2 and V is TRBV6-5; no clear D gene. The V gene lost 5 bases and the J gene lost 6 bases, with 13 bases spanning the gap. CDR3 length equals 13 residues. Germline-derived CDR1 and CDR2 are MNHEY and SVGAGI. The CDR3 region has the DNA TGTGCCAGCAGTCAAGGGTACGGTAATGGCTACACCTTC. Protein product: CASSQGYGNGYTF.

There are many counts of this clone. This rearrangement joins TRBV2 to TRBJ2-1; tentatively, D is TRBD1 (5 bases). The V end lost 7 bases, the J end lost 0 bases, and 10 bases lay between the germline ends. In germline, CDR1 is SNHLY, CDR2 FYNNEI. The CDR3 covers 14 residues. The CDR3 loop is CASMGQSSYNEQFF. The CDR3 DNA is TGTGCCAGCATGGGGCAGAGCTCCTACAATGAGCAGTTCTTC.

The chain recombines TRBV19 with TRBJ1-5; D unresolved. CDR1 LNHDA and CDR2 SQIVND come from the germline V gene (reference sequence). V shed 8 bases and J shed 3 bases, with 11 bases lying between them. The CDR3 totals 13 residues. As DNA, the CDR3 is TGTGCCAGTGGGCTCACATTCAATCAGCCCCAGCATTTT. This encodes CASGLTFNQPQHF.

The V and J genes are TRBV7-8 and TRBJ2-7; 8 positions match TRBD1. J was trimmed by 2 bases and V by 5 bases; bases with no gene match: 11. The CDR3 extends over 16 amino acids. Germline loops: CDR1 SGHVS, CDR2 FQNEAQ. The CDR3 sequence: CASSPPPRTGTYEQYF. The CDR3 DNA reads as TGTGCCAGCAGCCCTCCCCCGAGGACAGGGACCTACGAGCAGTACTTC.

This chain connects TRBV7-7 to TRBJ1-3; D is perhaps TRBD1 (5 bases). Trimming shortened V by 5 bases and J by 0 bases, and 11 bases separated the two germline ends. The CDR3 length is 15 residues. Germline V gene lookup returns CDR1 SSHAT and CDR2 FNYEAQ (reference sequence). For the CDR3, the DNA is TGTGCCAGCAGCCGTGGGCAGGGCTCTGGAAACACCATATATTTT. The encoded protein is CASSRGQGSGNTIYF.

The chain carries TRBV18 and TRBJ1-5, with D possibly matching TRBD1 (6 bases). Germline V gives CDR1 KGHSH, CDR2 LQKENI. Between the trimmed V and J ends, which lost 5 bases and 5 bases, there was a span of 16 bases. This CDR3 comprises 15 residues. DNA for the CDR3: TGTGCCAGCTCAATACAGGGTGGGGTGGATCAGCCCCAGCATTTT. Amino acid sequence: CASSIQGGVDQPQHF.

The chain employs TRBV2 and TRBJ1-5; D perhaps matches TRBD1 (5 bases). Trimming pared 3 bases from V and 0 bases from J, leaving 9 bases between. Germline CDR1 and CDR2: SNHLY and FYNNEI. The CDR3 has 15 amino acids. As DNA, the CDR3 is TGTGCCAGCAGTGATTGGCAGGGTAGCAATCAGCCCCAGCATTTT. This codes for CASSDWQGSNQPQHF.

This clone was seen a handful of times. The CDR3 spells CASSLWGQGAATNEKLFF. The CDR3, as DNA: TGTGCCAGCAGTTTGTGGGGACAGGGGGCGGCAACTAATGAAAAACTGTTTTTT. The V gene is TRBV27, the J gene TRBJ1-4; the match to TRBD1 covers 12 bases. V lost 3 bases, J lost 0 bases, and 5 bases stayed unmatched. Germline CDR1 is MNHEY and CDR2 is SMNVEV (reference sequence). This CDR3 contains 18 residues.

CDR3 DNA: TGTGCCAGCAGTACTAGCGGGGCCTTCTCCTACGAGCAGTACTTC. It translates to CASSTSGAFSYEQYF. The J gene is TRBJ2-5, the V gene TRBV6-5; TRBD2 agrees at 10 bases. Matching the DNA end better, TRBJ2-7 makes the J call doubtful. The CDR3 spans 15 residues. Germline assignment: CDR1 MNHEY and CDR2 SVGAGI.

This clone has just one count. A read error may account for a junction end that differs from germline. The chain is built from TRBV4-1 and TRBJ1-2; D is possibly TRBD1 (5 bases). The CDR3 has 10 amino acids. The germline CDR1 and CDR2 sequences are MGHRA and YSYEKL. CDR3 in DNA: TGTGCCAGCGGATCAGGGGGCTACACCTTC. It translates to CASGSGGYTF.

CDR3 DNA: TGTGCCAGCAGTTTACCCTGGGACAGGGTCGTCAATCAGCCCCAGCATTTT. It is translated as CASSLPWDRVVNQPQHF. This chain joins TRBV28 and TRBJ1-5; 9 bases align to TRBD1. Looked up from germline, CDR1 is MDHEN and CDR2 is SYDVKM. V was pared by 2 bases and J by 3 bases, with 8 bases of the junction left unmatched. The CDR3 is 17 residues long.